This TCR beta chain was sequenced for a study of shared clonotypes between healthy human individuals. This CDR3 is built from 18 residues. Germline lookup yields CDR1 LGHNA and CDR2 YSLEER. J was trimmed by 4 bases and V by 3 bases; bases with no gene match: 9. Terminally differentiated effector memory CD45RA+ cells were left out of the naive CD8 fraction, which was CD45RO-negative and positively selected for CCR7. Sequencing was performed with immunoSEQ multiplex PCR; in TCRdb, only in-frame clones are kept and a portion is missing. The sample lists 2 million to 2.5 million clones, about 94% occurring once.

This clonotype was sampled from a man between 18 and 35 years old in good health. Sequencing was done on a sample of naive CD8+ T cells sorted from blood. The chain employs TRBV4-3 and TRBJ2-2, with TRBD2 identical over 12 bases. The CDR3 protein is CASSHLLAGGPSTGELFF. CDR3 nucleotides: TGCGCCAGCAGCCACCTTCTAGCGGGAGGGCCGAGCACCGGGGAGCTGTTTTTT.